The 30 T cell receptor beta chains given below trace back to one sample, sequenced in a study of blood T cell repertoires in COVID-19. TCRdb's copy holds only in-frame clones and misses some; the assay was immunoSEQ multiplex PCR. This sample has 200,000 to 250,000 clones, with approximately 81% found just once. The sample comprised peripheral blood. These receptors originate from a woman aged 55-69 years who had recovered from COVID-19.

As DNA, the CDR3 is TGTGCCTGGAGTGTGTTGTGGACTAGCGGACAAGAGACCCAGTACTTC. It encodes CAWSVLWTSGQETQYF. V and J are TRBV30 and TRBJ2-5; 10 bases are shared with TRBD2. CDR1 and CDR2 (germline): GTSNPN, SVGIG (reference sequence). V shed 0 bases, J shed 2 bases, and the junction held 6 bases outside the gene matches. This CDR3 spans 16 amino acids.

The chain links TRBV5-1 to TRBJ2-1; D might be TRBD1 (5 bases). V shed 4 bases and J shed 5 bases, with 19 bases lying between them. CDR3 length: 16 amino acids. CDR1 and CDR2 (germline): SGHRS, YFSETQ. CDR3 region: CASSVGRTSWDNEQFF. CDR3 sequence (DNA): TGCGCCAGCAGCGTTGGCAGGACAAGTTGGGACAATGAGCAGTTCTTC.

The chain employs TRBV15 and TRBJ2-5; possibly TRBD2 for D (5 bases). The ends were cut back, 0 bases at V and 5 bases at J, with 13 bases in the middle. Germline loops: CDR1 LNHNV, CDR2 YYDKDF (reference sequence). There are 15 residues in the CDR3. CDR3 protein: CATSREVGRGETQYF. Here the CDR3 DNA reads TGTGCCACCAGCAGAGAAGTCGGTAGAGGGGAGACCCAGTACTTC.

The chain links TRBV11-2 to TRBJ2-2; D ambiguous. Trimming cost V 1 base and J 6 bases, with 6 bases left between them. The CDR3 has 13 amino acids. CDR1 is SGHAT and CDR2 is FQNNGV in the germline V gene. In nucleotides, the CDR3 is TGTGCCAGCAGCTTAGCAGTGCCCGGGGAGCTGTTTTTT. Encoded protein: CASSLAVPGELFF.

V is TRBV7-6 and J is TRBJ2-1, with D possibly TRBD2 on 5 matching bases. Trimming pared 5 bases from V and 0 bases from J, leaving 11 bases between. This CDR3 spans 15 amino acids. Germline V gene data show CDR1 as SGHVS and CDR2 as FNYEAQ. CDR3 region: CASSRVGASYNEQFF. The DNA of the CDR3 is TGTGCCAGCAGCCGAGTGGGAGCCTCCTACAATGAGCAGTTCTTC.

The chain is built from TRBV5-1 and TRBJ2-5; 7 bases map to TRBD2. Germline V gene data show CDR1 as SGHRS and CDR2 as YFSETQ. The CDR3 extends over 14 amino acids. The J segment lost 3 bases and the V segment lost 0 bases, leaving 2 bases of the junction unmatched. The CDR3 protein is CASSLAGREETQYF. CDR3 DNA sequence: TGCGCCAGCAGCTTGGCAGGGAGGGAAGAGACCCAGTACTTC.

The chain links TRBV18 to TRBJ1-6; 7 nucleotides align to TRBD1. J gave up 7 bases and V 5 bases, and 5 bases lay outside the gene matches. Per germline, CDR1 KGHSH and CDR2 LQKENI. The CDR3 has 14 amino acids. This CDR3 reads CASSIQGRNSPLHF. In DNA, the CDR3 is TGTGCCAGCTCAATACAGGGGCGCAATTCACCCCTCCACTTT.

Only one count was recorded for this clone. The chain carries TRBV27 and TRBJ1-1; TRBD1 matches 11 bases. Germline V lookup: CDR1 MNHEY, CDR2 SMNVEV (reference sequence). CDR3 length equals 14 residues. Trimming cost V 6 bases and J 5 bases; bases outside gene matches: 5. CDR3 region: CASRGTGGYTEAFF. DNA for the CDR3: TGTGCCAGCAGGGGGACAGGGGGGTATACTGAAGCTTTCTTT.

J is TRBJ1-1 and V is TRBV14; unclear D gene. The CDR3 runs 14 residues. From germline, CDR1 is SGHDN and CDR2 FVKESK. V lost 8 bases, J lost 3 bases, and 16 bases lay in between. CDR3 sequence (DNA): TGTGCCAGCGTGAGGCCCCGGGAGGACACTGAAGCTTTCTTT. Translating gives CASVRPREDTEAFF.

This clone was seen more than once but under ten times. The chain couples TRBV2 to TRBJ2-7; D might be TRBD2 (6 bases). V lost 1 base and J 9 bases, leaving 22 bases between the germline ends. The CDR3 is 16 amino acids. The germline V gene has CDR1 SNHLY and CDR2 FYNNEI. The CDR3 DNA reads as TGTGCCAGCAGTGAAGAGGGAGGAGGGGCCGGTTGGCGGCAGTACTTC. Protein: CASSEEGGGAGWRQYF. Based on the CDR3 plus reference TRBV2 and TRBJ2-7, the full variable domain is EPEVTQTPSHQVTQMGQEVILRCVPISNHLYFYWYRQILGQKVEFLVSFYNNEISEKSEIFDDQFSVERPDGSNFTLKIRSTKLEDSAMYFCASSEEGGGAGWRQYFGPGTRLTVT.

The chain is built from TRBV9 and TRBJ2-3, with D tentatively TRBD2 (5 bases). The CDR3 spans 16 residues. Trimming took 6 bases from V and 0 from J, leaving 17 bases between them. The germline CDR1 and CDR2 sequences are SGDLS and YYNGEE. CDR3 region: CASTPWEKGSTDTQYF. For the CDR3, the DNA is TGTGCCAGCACACCGTGGGAGAAGGGCAGCACAGATACGCAGTATTTT.

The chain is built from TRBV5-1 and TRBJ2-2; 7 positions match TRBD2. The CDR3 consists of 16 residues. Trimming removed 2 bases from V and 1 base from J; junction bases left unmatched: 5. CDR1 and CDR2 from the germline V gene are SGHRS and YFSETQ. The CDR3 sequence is CASSFGRGVNTGELFF. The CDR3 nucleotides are TGCGCCAGCAGCTTCGGACGGGGGGTGAACACCGGGGAGCTGTTTTTT.

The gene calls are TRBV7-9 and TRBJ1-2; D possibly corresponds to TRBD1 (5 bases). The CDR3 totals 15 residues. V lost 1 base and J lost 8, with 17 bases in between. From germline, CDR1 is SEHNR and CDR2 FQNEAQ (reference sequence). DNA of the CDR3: TGTGCCAGCAGCTTAGAGGCTGTAGGGACTAAGGGCTACACCTTC. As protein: CASSLEAVGTKGYTF.

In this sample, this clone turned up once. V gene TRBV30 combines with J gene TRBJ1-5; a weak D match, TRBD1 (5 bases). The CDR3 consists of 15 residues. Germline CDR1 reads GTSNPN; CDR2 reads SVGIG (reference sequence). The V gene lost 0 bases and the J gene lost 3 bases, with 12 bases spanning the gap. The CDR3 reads CAWSVGATPNQPQHF. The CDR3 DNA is TGTGCCTGGAGTGTAGGGGCGACCCCCAATCAGCCCCAGCATTTT.

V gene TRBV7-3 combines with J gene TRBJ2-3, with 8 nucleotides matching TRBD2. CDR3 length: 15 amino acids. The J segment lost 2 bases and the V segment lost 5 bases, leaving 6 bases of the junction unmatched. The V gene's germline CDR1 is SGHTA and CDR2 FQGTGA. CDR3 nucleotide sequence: TGTGCCAGCAGCCTTCGCGGGGGGTACACAGATACGCAGTATTTT. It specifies CASSLRGGYTDTQYF.

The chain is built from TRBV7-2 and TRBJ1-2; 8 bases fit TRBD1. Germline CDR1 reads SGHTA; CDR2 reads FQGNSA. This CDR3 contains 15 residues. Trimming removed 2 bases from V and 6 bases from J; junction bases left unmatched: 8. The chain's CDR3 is CASSLQGAHGDGYTF. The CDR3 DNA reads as TGTGCCAGCAGCTTACAGGGGGCGCACGGGGATGGCTACACCTTC.

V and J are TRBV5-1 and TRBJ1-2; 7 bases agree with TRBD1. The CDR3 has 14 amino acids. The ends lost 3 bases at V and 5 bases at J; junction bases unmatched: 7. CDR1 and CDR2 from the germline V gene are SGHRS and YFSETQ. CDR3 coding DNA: TGCGCCAGCAGCTCGGTCTCGGGACAGTATGGCTACACCTTC. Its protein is CASSSVSGQYGYTF.

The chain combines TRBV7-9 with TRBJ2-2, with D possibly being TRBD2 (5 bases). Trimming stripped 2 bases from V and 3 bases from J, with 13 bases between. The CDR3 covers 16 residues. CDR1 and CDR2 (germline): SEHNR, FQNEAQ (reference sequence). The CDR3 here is CASSLFVGEYTGELFF. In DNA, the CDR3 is TGTGCCAGCAGCTTATTCGTCGGGGAATACACCGGGGAGCTGTTTTTT.

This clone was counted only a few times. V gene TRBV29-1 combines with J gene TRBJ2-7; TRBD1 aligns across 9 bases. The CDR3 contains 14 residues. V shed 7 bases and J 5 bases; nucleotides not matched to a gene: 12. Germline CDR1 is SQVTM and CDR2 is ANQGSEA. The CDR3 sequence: CSASRDRESDEQYF. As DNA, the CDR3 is TGCAGCGCCTCTAGGGACAGGGAGTCCGACGAGCAGTACTTC.

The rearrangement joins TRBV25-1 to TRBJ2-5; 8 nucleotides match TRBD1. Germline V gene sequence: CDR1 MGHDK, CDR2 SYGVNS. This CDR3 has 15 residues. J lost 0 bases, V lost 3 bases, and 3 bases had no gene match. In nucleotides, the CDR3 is TGTGCCAGCAGTGAGACAGGGGAGTACCAAGAGACCCAGTACTTC. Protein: CASSETGEYQETQYF.

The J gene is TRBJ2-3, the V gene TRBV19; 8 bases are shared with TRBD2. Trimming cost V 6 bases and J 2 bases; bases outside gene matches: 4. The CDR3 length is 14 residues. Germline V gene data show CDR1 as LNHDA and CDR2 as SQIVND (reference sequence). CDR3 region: CASRVAGNTDTQYF. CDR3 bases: TGTGCCAGTAGAGTAGCGGGGAACACAGATACGCAGTATTTT.

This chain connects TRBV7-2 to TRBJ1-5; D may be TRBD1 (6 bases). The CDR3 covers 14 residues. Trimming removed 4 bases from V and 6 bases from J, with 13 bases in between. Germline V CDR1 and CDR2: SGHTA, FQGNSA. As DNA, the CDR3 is TGTGCCAGCAGCTCACAGGGATGGAGTCAGCCCCAGCATTTT. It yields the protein CASSSQGWSQPQHF.

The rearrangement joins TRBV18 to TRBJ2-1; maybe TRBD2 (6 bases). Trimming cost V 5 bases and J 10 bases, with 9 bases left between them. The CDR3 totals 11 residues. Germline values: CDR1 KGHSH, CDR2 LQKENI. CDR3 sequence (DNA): TGTGCCAGCTCATCGGGACTCGAGCAGTTCTTC. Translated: CASSSGLEQFF.

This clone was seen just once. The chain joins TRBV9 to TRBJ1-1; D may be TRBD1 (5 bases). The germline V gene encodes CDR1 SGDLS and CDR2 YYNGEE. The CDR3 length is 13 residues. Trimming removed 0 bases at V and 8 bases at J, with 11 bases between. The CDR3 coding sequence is TGTGCCAGCAGCGTAGATTGGCAGGGCGAAGCTTTCTTT. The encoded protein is CASSVDWQGEAFF.

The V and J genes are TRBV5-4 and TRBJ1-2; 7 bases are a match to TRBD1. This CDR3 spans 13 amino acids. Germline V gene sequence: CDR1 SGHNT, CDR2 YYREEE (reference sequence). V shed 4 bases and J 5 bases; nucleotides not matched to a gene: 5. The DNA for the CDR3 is TGTGCCAGCAGCCGACAGGGCGGGTATGGCTACACCTTC. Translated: CASSRQGGYGYTF.

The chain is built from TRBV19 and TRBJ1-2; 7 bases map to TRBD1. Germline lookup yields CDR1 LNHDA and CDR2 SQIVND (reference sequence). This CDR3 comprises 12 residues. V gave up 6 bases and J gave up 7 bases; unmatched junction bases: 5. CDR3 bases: TGTGCCAGTAGCCGACAGGGTTTTGGCTACACCTTC. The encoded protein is CASSRQGFGYTF. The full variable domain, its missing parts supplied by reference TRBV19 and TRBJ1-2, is DGGITQSPKYLFRKEGQNVTLSCEQNLNHDAMYWYRQDPGQGLRLIYYSQIVNDFQKGDIAEGYSVSREKKESFPLTVTSAQKNPTAFYLCASSRQGFGYTFGSGTRLTVV.

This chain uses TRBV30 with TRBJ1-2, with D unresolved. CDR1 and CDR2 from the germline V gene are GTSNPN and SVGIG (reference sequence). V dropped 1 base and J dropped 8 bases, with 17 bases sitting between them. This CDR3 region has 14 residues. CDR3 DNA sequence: TGTGCCTGGAGTGCGAAATTCTCGGGGTTAGGCTACACCTTC. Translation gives CAWSAKFSGLGYTF.

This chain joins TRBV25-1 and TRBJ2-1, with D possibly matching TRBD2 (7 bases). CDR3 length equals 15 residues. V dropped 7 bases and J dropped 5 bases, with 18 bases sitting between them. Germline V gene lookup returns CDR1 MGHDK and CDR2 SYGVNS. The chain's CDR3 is CASTRRGGADNEQFF. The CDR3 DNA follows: TGTGCCAGCACCCGGAGAGGGGGGGCCGACAATGAGCAGTTCTTC.

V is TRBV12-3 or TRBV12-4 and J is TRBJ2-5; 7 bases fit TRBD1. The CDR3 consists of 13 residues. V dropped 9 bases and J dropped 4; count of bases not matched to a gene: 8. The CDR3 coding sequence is TGTGCCAGTTGCCGGGGACAGACAGAGACCCAGTACTTC. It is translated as CASCRGQTETQYF.

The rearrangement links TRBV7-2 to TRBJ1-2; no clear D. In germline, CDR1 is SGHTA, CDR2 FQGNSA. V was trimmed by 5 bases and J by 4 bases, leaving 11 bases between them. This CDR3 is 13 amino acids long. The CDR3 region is CASSPRGSYGYTF. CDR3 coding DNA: TGTGCCAGCAGCCCCCGCGGGAGCTATGGCTACACCTTC.